These T cell receptor beta chains were read from a single sample in a study of blood T cell repertoires in COVID-19. Libraries were prepared by immunoSEQ multiplex PCR; TCRdb keeps only in-frame clonotypes and omits some of them. The data show a few hundred thousand clones, with approximately 90% seen just once and 10% held by the top ten. The sample comprised PBMCs or T cells enriched from blood (not recorded which). The receptors shown here come from a man younger than 35 with acute COVID-19. Each CDR3 is given with its conserved first and last residue. A D gene is named only where the DNA matches it firmly. Clone size is given for some rows only: seen once, a few or many times, or a class if the clone is expanded.

TRBD2 | TRBJ2-7 | TRBV27 | . | CASSLHSGLAGYEQYF | TGTGCCAGCAGTTTACATAGCGGACTAGCGGGCTACGAGCAGTACTTC
TRBD2 | TRBJ2-2 | TRBV5-1 | . | CASSRAGATNTGELFF | TGCGCCAGCAGCCGAGCGGGAGCGACTAACACCGGGGAGCTGTTTTTT
. | TRBJ1-6 | TRBV30 | once | CAWRRKLGSPLHF | TGTGCCTGGAGGCGCAAACTTGGTTCACCCCTCCACTTT
. | TRBJ2-5 | TRBV2 | . | CASSEGLVRETQYF | TGTGCCAGCAGTGAAGGACTAGTTAGAGAGACCCAGTACTTC
TRBD1 | TRBJ2-3 | TRBV6-5 | . | CASSLQGAQDTQYF | TGTGCCAGCAGCCTACAGGGGGCGCAAGATACGCAGTATTTT
. | TRBJ1-2 | TRBV30 | . | CAWGDTAINYGYTF | TGTGCCTGGGGGGATACAGCAATTAACTATGGCTACACCTTC
. | TRBJ1-2 | TRBV10-3 | once | CAISGDRLNTNYGYTF | TGTGCCATCAGTGGTGACAGGCTGAACACTAACTATGGCTACACCTTC
TRBD1 | TRBJ2-3 | TRBV28 | . | CASIGSGGAYTQYF | TGTGCCAGCATTGGGTCAGGGGGCGCATATACGCAGTATTTT
. | TRBJ2-7 | TRBV7-9 | once | CASSLDKLNEQYF | TGTGCCAGCAGCCTTGACAAGCTGAACGAGCAGTACTTC
TRBD1 | TRBJ1-3 | TRBV5-5 | . | CASSSRDSSGNTIYF | TGTGCCAGCAGCTCCCGGGACAGCTCTGGAAACACCATATATTTT
. | TRBJ2-1 | TRBV7-3 | . | CASSSQGNEQFF | TGTGCCAGCAGCTCCCAGGGGAATGAGCAGTTCTTC
TRBD2 | TRBJ2-7 | TRBV11-2 | few | CASSFGLAGYEQYF | TGTGCCAGCAGCTTCGGACTAGCGGGCTACGAGCAGTACTTC
TRBD2 | TRBJ2-3 | TRBV5-6 | . | CASSFSPGLAGNTDTQYF | TGTGCCAGCAGCTTTTCGCCGGGACTAGCGGGAAACACAGATACGCAGTATTTT
TRBD1 | TRBJ1-5 | TRBV4-3 | . | CASSPGQASNQPQHF | TGCGCCAGCAGCCCCGGACAGGCGAGCAATCAGCCCCAGCATTTT
. | TRBJ2-2 | TRBV5-1 | many | CASSVRDKNTGELFF | TGCGCCAGCAGCGTCCGGGACAAAAACACCGGGGAGCTGTTTTTT
TRBD1 | TRBJ2-7 | TRBV11-3 | . | CASSRQGAYEQYF | TGTGCCAGCAGTCGACAGGGGGCCTACGAGCAGTACTTC
. | TRBJ1-5 | TRBV4-1 | . | CASSRERVSGNQPQHF | TGCGCCAGCAGCCGAGAGAGGGTCTCGGGCAATCAGCCCCAGCATTTT
TRBD1 | TRBJ2-6 | TRBV10-3 | . | CAISTGGAGANVLTF | TGTGCCATCAGCACAGGGGGAGCTGGGGCCAACGTCCTGACTTTC
. | TRBJ2-1 | TRBV11-3 | . | CASSVEFRGSGNNEQFF | TGTGCCAGCAGCGTCGAATTTCGGGGATCGGGAAACAATGAGCAGTTCTTC
. | TRBJ1-2 | TRBV6-2/TRBV6-3 | few | CASSYLEQPRRYGYTF | TGTGCCAGCAGTTACTTGGAACAGCCAAGAAGGTATGGCTACACCTTC
TRBD1 | TRBJ1-6 | TRBV28 | . | CASSPVDRDDSPLHF | TGTGCCAGCAGCCCTGTGGACAGGGACGACTCACCCCTCCACTTT
. | TRBJ1-2 | TRBV5-1 | . | CASSDPAGAPGYGYTF | TGCGCCAGCAGCGACCCCGCAGGGGCCCCGGGCTATGGCTACACCTTC
. | TRBJ1-1 | TRBV30 | . | CAWKLLTEAFF | TGTGCCTGGAAGCTACTCACTGAAGCTTTCTTT
. | TRBJ1-2 | TRBV28 | . | CASSPDMAEWGYTF | TGTGCCAGCAGCCCCGACATGGCCGAATGGGGCTACACCTTC
TRBD1 | TRBJ1-5 | TRBV19 | . | CASSPGQGHGQPQHF | TGTGCCAGTAGTCCTGGACAGGGGCATGGACAGCCCCAGCATTTT
. | TRBJ1-3 | TRBV4-2 | . | CASSQEPGAASGNTIYF | TGTGCCAGCAGCCAAGAGCCAGGGGCCGCCTCTGGAAACACCATATATTTT
. | TRBJ1-1 | TRBV9 | . | CASSPIPRYTEAFF | TGTGCCAGCAGCCCTATCCCGAGGTACACTGAAGCTTTCTTT
. | TRBJ1-5 | TRBV7-8 | . | CASSPSPRGRYQPQHF | TGTGCCAGCAGCCCCAGCCCCAGGGGAAGGTATCAGCCCCAGCATTTT
. | TRBJ1-1 | TRBV7-3 | . | CASSLFGGNTEAFF | TGTGCCAGCAGCTTATTCGGGGGGAACACTGAAGCTTTCTTT
. | TRBJ2-1 | TRBV5-6 | . | CASSLAHSYNEQFF | TGTGCCAGCAGCTTAGCGCACTCCTACAATGAGCAGTTCTTC
TRBD1 | TRBJ1-1 | TRBV27 | . | CASPRGTGPNTEAFF | TGTGCCAGCCCAAGGGGGACAGGGCCGAACACTGAAGCTTTCTTT
. | TRBJ2-2 | TRBV6-5 | . | CATTTGHNTGELFF | TGTGCCACCACGACAGGACACAACACCGGGGAGCTGTTTTTT
TRBD2 | TRBJ2-2 | TRBV20-1 | once | CSASASGSTNTGELFF | TGCAGTGCTAGTGCTAGCGGGTCCACGAACACCGGGGAGCTGTTTTTT
TRBD2 | TRBJ2-1 | TRBV24-1 | . | CATSEGPGLPSYNEQFF | TGTGCCACCAGTGAAGGGCCGGGACTACCCTCCTACAATGAGCAGTTCTTC
TRBD1 | TRBJ2-5 | TRBV6-2/TRBV6-3 | . | CASTPGQRQETQYF | TGTGCCAGCACCCCGGGACAGAGGCAAGAGACCCAGTACTTC
TRBD1 | TRBJ1-5 | TRBV4-1 | few | CASSQVRGTANQPQHF | TGCGCCAGCAGCCAAGTAAGGGGGACAGCCAATCAGCCCCAGCATTTT
. | TRBJ1-3 | TRBV19 | . | CASTHQGSPSGNTIYF | TGTGCCAGTACTCACCAAGGGAGTCCCTCTGGAAACACCATATATTTT
TRBD1 | TRBJ1-1 | TRBV30 | . | CACTTGGLTEAFF | TGTGCCTGTACGACAGGGGGCTTGACTGAAGCTTTCTTT
. | TRBJ1-4 | TRBV30 | once | CAWSVQEKKLFF | TGTGCCTGGAGTGTACAGGAAAAAAAACTGTTTTTT
TRBD1 | TRBJ1-1 | TRBV27 | . | CASSLSFADRGSEAFF | TGTGCCAGCAGTTTATCGTTCGCGGACAGGGGTTCTGAAGCTTTCTTT
TRBD1 | TRBJ1-2 | TRBV9 | . | CASSTGTADYGYTF | TGTGCCAGCAGCACTGGGACAGCGGATTATGGCTACACCTTC
TRBD2 | TRBJ2-7 | TRBV19 | . | CASSIAGGYEQYF | TGTGCCAGTAGTATAGCGGGAGGTTACGAGCAGTACTTC
. | TRBJ2-7 | TRBV3-1/TRBV3-2 | . | CASSQDGGISYEQYF | TGTGCCAGCAGCCAAGATGGAGGGATCTCCTACGAGCAGTACTTC